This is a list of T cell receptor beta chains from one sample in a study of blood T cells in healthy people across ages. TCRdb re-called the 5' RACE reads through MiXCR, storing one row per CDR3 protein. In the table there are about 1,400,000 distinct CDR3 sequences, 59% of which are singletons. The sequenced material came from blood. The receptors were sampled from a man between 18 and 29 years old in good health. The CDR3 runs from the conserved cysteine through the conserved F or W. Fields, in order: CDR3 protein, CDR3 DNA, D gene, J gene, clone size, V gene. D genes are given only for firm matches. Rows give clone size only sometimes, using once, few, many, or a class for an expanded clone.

cdr3_aa: CASSYSGASTGAVNEQFF
cdr3_nt: TGTGCCAGCAGTTACTCTGGAGCATCGACAGGGGCGGTCAATGAGCAGTTCTTC
d_call: TRBD1
j_call: TRBJ2-1
clone_size: -
v_call: TRBV6-5

cdr3_aa: CASSMPPPGTGGHIQYF
cdr3_nt: TGTGCCAGCAGCATGCCGCCCCCTGGGACAGGGGGCCACATTCAGTACTTC
d_call: TRBD1
j_call: TRBJ2-4
clone_size: few
v_call: TRBV7-2

cdr3_aa: CSVGGDRAKNIQYF
cdr3_nt: TGCAGCGTTGGGGGGGACAGAGCCAAAAACATTCAGTACTTC
d_call: -
j_call: TRBJ2-4
clone_size: -
v_call: TRBV29-1

cdr3_aa: CASSLIASRRGWYEQYF
cdr3_nt: TGTGCCAGCAGCTTAATAGCGTCTCGGCGGGGGTGGTACGAGCAGTACTTC
d_call: TRBD2
j_call: TRBJ2-7
clone_size: -
v_call: TRBV11-2

cdr3_aa: CASSEGQRGGEAFF
cdr3_nt: TGTGCCAGCAGTGAAGGCCAGCGAGGTGGGGAAGCTTTCTTT
d_call: -
j_call: TRBJ1-1
clone_size: -
v_call: TRBV2

cdr3_aa: CASSTGRLSPLHF
cdr3_nt: TGTGCCAGCAGCACAGGAAGGTTGTCACCCCTCCACTTT
d_call: -
j_call: TRBJ1-6
clone_size: -
v_call: TRBV7-9

cdr3_aa: CASSPPIGSGNEQFF
cdr3_nt: TGTGCCAGCAGTCCCCCCATAGGGTCCGGCAATGAGCAGTTCTTC
d_call: -
j_call: TRBJ2-1
clone_size: few
v_call: TRBV6-5

cdr3_aa: CASSFIFRVLGRTDTQYF
cdr3_nt: TGTGCCAGCAGTTTCATCTTTCGGGTCCTCGGTAGGACAGATACGCAGTATTTT
d_call: -
j_call: TRBJ2-3
clone_size: -
v_call: TRBV28

cdr3_aa: CASSLGPGGSQPQHF
cdr3_nt: TGTGCCAGCAGCTTGGGGCCGGGGGGCAGTCAGCCCCAGCATTTT
d_call: -
j_call: TRBJ1-5
clone_size: -
v_call: TRBV7-2

cdr3_aa: CASSPGTGERIEQYF
cdr3_nt: TGCGCCAGCAGCCCCGGGACTGGGGAGAGAATCGAGCAGTACTTC
d_call: -
j_call: TRBJ2-7
clone_size: -
v_call: TRBV5-1

cdr3_aa: CSVDPTGYEQYF
cdr3_nt: TGCAGCGTTGACCCGACAGGCTACGAGCAGTACTTC
d_call: -
j_call: TRBJ2-7
clone_size: few
v_call: TRBV29-1

cdr3_aa: CASSLTTSGIRTFYEQYF
cdr3_nt: TGTGCCAGCAGCTTGACTACTAGCGGGATCCGTACGTTTTACGAGCAGTACTTC
d_call: TRBD2
j_call: TRBJ2-7
clone_size: many
v_call: TRBV7-2

cdr3_aa: CASSHSMGRKGQYF
cdr3_nt: TGCGCCAGCAGCCATTCCATGGGGAGGAAGGGTCAGTATTTT
d_call: -
j_call: TRBJ2-3
clone_size: few
v_call: TRBV4-1

cdr3_aa: CASSTGTGTNEQFF
cdr3_nt: TGTGCCAGCAGTACTGGGACTGGGACAAATGAGCAGTTCTTC
d_call: -
j_call: TRBJ2-1
clone_size: -
v_call: TRBV6-5